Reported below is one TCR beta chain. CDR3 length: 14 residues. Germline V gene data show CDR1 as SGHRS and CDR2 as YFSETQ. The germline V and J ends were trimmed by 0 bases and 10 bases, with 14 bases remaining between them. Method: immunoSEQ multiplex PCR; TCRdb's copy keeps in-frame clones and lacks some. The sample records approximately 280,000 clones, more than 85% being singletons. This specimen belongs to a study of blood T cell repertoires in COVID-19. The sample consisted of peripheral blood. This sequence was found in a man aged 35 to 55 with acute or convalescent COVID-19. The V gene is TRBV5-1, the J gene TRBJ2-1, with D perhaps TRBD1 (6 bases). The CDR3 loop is CASSLDRVEREQFF. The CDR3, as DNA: TGCGCCAGCAGCTTGGACAGGGTAGAAAGGGAGCAGTTCTTC.